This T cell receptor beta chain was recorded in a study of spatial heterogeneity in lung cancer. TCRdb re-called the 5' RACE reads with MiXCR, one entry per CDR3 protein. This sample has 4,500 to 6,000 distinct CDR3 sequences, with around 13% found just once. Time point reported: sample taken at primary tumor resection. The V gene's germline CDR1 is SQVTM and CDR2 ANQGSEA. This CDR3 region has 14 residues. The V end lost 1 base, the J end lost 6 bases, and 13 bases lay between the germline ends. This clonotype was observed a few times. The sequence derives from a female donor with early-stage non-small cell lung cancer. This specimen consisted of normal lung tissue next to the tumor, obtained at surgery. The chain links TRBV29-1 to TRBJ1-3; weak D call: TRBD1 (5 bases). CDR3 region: CSVEVRGRVNTIYF. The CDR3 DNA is TGCAGCGTTGAAGTAAGAGGCAGGGTAAACACCATATATTTT.